Listed below are T cell receptor beta chains from one sample, sequenced in a study of blood T cell repertoires in COVID-19. Clones were sequenced by immunoSEQ multiplex PCR, and TCRdb holds only the in-frame ones, with some missing. This table has about 300,000 clones, more than 70% appearing once. Sample: peripheral blood. Source of these receptors: a woman in her twenties or thirties who had recovered from COVID-19. CDR3s leave out the opening cysteine and the closing phenylalanine or tryptophan. Each record gives: J gene, V gene, CDR3 length, CDR3 protein.

>TRBJ2-5|TRBV4-2|14
ASSHYGTGRQETQY
>TRBJ1-1|TRBV19|11
ASSATLRDMAF
>TRBJ2-5|TRBV12-5|12
ASGSGTGRETQY
>TRBJ1-1|TRBV2|15
ASSGQGAEPMNTEAF
>TRBJ2-1|TRBV6-6|13
ASSYIAGGYNEQF
>TRBJ1-1|TRBV5-4|12
ASRRTGTNTEAF
>TRBJ2-7|TRBV6-6|12
ASSLDRGRSEQY
>TRBJ1-2|TRBV2|13
ASSESGGKRYGYT
>TRBJ1-1|TRBV5-1|11
ASSLEINTEAF
>TRBJ1-6|TRBV19|13
ASSIEGQGDSPLH
>TRBJ1-6|TRBV3-1/TRBV3-2|14
ASSPTGWGDASPLH
>TRBJ1-5|TRBV15|13
ATTKFPGANQPQH
>TRBJ2-1|TRBV5-1|12
ASSLEPGRYEQF
>TRBJ1-4|TRBV5-1|11
ASSMGQSEKLF
>TRBJ2-7|TRBV3-1/TRBV3-2|13
ASSPPVLGVNEQY
>TRBJ2-7|TRBV5-1|12
ASSLSGLAQEQY
>TRBJ1-2|TRBV5-1|13
ASSELRGAGYGYT
>TRBJ2-7|TRBV5-5|13
ASSLEGEEYYEQY
>TRBJ2-7|TRBV21-1|10
ASSSGRGEQY
>TRBJ2-3|TRBV19|10
ASSPQWDTQY
>TRBJ2-3|TRBV7-8|13
ASSPSGGAPDTQY
>TRBJ2-1|TRBV18|12
ASSSTGGYNEQF
>TRBJ2-1|TRBV28|9
ASSFTNEQF
>TRBJ2-5|TRBV2|9
ASSTGETQY
>TRBJ2-1|TRBV11-2|15
ASSLGSSASGGKEQF
>TRBJ1-2|TRBV30|13
AWRTVILSLYGYT
>TRBJ2-5|TRBV2|12
ASSLISGRETQY
>TRBJ2-7|TRBV19|12
ASSAGQGPYEQY
>TRBJ2-7|TRBV7-3|12
ASSPGVFGYEQY
>TRBJ2-3|TRBV5-1|18
ASSQTGLAGGSLVTDTQY
>TRBJ2-7|TRBV4-3|11
ASSQGLPYEQY
>TRBJ1-1|TRBV7-8|12
ASRMGGAPTEAF
>TRBJ1-3|TRBV11-3|13
ASSSSSGDGNTIY
>TRBJ1-1|TRBV18|13
ASSPPIKSNTEAF
>TRBJ2-1|TRBV10-3|11
AISGTGDNEQF
>TRBJ1-1|TRBV11-2|15
ASSQRQVPGEKSEAF
>TRBJ1-1|TRBV3-1/TRBV3-2|11
ASSQAVNTEAF
>TRBJ2-7|TRBV19|13
ASSTGQPGAYEQY
>TRBJ1-5|TRBV18|11
ASSQGPREPQH
>TRBJ1-1|TRBV6-5|13
ASSTGSAMNTEAF
>TRBJ1-6|TRBV5-1|12
ASSLGQGNSPLH
>TRBJ2-5|TRBV7-2|15
ASSPELAGGPGETQY
>TRBJ1-1|TRBV12-3/TRBV12-4|11
ATLDSMNTEAF
>TRBJ2-3|TRBV6-6|14
ASSHNQGALTDTQY
>TRBJ2-2|TRBV9|14
ASSVNGHKNTGELF
>TRBJ2-3|TRBV24-1|15
ATSDLNLAGGTDTQY
>TRBJ1-2|TRBV7-9|14
ASSSSGQTDFYGYT
>TRBJ1-2|TRBV6-5|11
ASSDGRGGGYT
>TRBJ1-6|TRBV6-5|9
ATKGDSPLH
>TRBJ1-6|TRBV2|13
ALRQGPSYNSPLH
>TRBJ2-7|TRBV6-5|11
ASSYGGFYEQY
>TRBJ2-5|TRBV5-4|12
ASSSTGGRETQY
>TRBJ2-2|TRBV10-3|11
AIKQGNTGELF